This T cell receptor beta chain was observed in a study of blood T cell repertoires in COVID-19. In the study overall: The study drew acute and convalescent COVID-19 samples from the United States, Italy and Spain. T cells, B-cell-depleted T cells, or PBMCs supplied cDNA or gDNA.

V lost 7 bases and J lost 0, with 10 bases in between. Germline V gene data show CDR1 as SNHLY and CDR2 as FYNNEI. The CDR3 totals 13 residues. This table comes from immunoSEQ multiplex PCR, and its TCRdb copy is limited to in-frame clones, with some not included. Among some 240,000 clones listed, more than 65% were seen once. Sequencing was carried out using peripheral blood. The V and J genes are TRBV2 and TRBJ2-7, with D perhaps TRBD2 (6 bases). The clonotype originates from a woman aged 40 to 50 who had recovered from COVID-19. CDR3 bases: TGTGCCAGCACCCGGGACTTCTCCTACGAGCAGTACTTC. Its translation: CASTRDFSYEQYF.